What follows describes a single T cell receptor beta chain. V lost 5 bases and J 5 bases, leaving 10 bases between the germline ends. The length of the CDR3 is 14 residues. CDR1 is MDHEN, CDR2 SYDVKM, per germline. The entry originates in a study of blood T cell repertoires in COVID-19. In the study overall: T cells, B-cell-depleted T cells, or PBMCs provided the cDNA or gDNA that served as material.

Seattle patients were enrolled while actively infected and followed longitudinally. Some clones are missing from TCRdb's copy, which holds only in-frame ones; the method was immunoSEQ multiplex PCR. The table has 25,000 to 35,000 clones, approximately 93% seen once. Specimen: peripheral blood. The source of this sequence is a woman aged 70-85 years with COVID-19, enrolled during active disease. This chain joins TRBV28 and TRBJ1-6; D perhaps matches TRBD1 (6 bases). This CDR3 is CASSIGQNNSPLHF. CDR3 DNA: TGTGCCAGCAGTATCGGACAGAATAATTCACCCCTCCACTTT.